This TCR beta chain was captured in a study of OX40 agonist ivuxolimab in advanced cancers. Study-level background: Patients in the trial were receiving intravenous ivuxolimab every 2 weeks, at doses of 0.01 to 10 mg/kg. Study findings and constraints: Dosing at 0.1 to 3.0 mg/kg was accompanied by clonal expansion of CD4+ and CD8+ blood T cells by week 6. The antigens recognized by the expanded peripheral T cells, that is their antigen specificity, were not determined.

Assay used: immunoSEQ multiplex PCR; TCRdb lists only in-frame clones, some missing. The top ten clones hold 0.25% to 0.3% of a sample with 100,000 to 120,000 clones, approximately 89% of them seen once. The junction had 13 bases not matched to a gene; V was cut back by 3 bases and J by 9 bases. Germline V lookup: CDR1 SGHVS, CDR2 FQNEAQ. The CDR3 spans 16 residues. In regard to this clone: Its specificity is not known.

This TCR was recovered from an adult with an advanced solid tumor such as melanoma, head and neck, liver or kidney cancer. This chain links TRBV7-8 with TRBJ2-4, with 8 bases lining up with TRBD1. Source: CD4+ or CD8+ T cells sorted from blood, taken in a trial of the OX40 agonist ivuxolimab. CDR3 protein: CASSFGTGSFGGIQYF. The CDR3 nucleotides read TGTGCCAGCAGCTTCGGGACAGGTTCTTTTGGTGGCATTCAGTACTTC. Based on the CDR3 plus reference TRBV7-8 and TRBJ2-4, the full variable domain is GAGVSQSPRYKVAKRGQDVALRCDPISGHVSLFWYQQALGQGPEFLTYFQNEAQLDKSGLPSDRFFAERPEGSVSTLKIQRTQQEDSAVYLCASSFGTGSFGGIQYFGAGTRLSVL.